This T cell receptor beta chain was identified in a study of identifying expanded T cells in peripheral blood. Germline V gene data show CDR1 as LNHDA and CDR2 as SQIVND (reference sequence). The CDR3 covers 16 residues. V was cut by 1 base and J by 8 bases, with 20 bases left in between. During the collection period, no donor immune events like infections were recorded. Here immunoSEQ multiplex PCR was the method, and the copy in TCRdb shows in-frame clones only, minus some. The sample has some 95,000 clones, 86% seen once; the top ten hold 5.6%. The chain couples TRBV19 to TRBJ1-1; D remains ambiguous. The clonotype comes from a person aged 18-70 years in good health. The sequencing input was blood. CDR3: CASSIGSRPPYLEAFF. The CDR3 region has the DNA TGTGCCAGTAGTATAGGGTCGAGACCGCCCTACTTAGAAGCTTTCTTT.